These 23 T cell receptor beta chains came from one sample sequenced in a study of molecular identifiers for immune sequencing clone quantification. From the PCR reads, TCRdb called clonotypes with MiXCR, one entry per CDR3 protein. Among a few hundred thousand distinct CDR3 sequences listed, roughly a fifth were seen once. The sequencing sample was made of naive CD8+ T cells from blood, with Jurkat cell RNA spiked in. The subset here: FACS-sorted CD8+CD4-CCR7+CD45RA+ naive T cells. The receptors derive from a human donor in good health. Some libraries in this study had Jurkat cell RNA spiked in.

J is TRBJ2-7 and V is TRBV6-1; D remains ambiguous. V was trimmed by 3 bases and J by 4 bases, leaving 10 bases between them. Germline loops: CDR1 MNHNS, CDR2 SASEGT. The CDR3 extends over 13 amino acids. The CDR3 bases are TGTGCCAGCAGTGATCTACCGAGGTACGAGCAGTACTTC. As protein: CASSDLPRYEQYF.

In this sample, this clonotype turned up a few times. The rearrangement uses TRBV12-3 or TRBV12-4 and TRBJ1-1; 7 nucleotides align to TRBD1. With V trimmed by 8 bases and J by 0 bases, 18 bases remained unmatched. The CDR3 consists of 18 residues. The CDR3 region is CASEKTGAPLEMNTEAFF. The CDR3 bases are TGTGCCAGCGAGAAAACAGGGGCGCCCTTAGAAATGAACACTGAAGCTTTCTTT.

In this sample, this clonotype turned up a few times. CDR3 nucleotides: TGTGCCAGCAGTTCAGGGCTTTCAAACTACGAGCAGTACTTC. This gives the protein CASSSGLSNYEQYF. The chain couples TRBV27 to TRBJ2-7; maybe TRBD1 (5 bases). There are 14 residues in the CDR3. V was cut by 4 bases and J by 3 bases, with 13 bases left in between. Germline lookup yields CDR1 MNHEY and CDR2 SMNVEV (reference sequence).

Of note for this clonotype: A much more abundant neighbour one base away suggests this may be a read error. V and J are TRBV29-1 and TRBJ1-2; D gene ambiguous. The CDR3 has 11 residues. CDR1 is SQVTM, CDR2 ANQGSEA, per germline. The CDR3 sequence: CSGADYYGHTF. Here the CDR3 DNA reads TGCAGCGGCGCTGACTATTATGGCCACACCTTC.

V gene TRBV7-3 combines with J gene TRBJ2-1; 9 bases align to TRBD2. With V trimmed by 4 bases and J by 14 bases, 15 bases remained unmatched. The CDR3 is 15 residues long. Germline V gene lookup returns CDR1 SGHTA and CDR2 FQGTGA. CDR3 sequence reads: CASSSEVLAGYEEFF. CDR3 sequence (DNA): TGTGCCAGCAGCTCTGAGGTTCTAGCGGGATACGAGGAGTTCTTC.

As regards this clonotype: A much bigger clone sits one base away, suggesting this may be a read error. V usage is TRBV28 and J usage is TRBJ2-2; 7 nucleotides align to TRBD1. CDR3 length equals 15 residues. CDR1 and CDR2 (germline): MDHEN, SYDVKM. The CDR3 is CACSLTGPNTGELFF. As DNA, the CDR3 is TGTGCCTGCAGTCTGACAGGGCCGAACACCGGGGAGCTGTTTTTT.

Points on this clonotype: This could be a read error, since a much larger clone is one nucleotide away. The chain combines TRBV4-3 with TRBJ1-4, with D uncertain. This CDR3 comprises 15 residues. V was shortened by 4 bases and J by 5 bases, with 14 bases between the two germline ends. The V gene's germline CDR1 is LGHNA and CDR2 YSLEER. CDR3 residues: CASSRETMGNEKLFF. The CDR3 region has the DNA TGCGCCAGCAGCCGAGAAACGATGGGGAATGAAAAACTGTTTTTT.

This clonotype was counted many times. The J gene is TRBJ2-5, the V gene TRBV23-1, with D tentatively TRBD1 or TRBD2 (5 bases each). TRBV23-1 belongs to the ORF category, with a function that is uncertain. The CDR3 sequence is 17 residues long. The V end lost 3 bases, the J end lost 1 base, and 18 bases lay between the germline ends. The CDR3 bases are TGCGCCAGCAGTCATCGAGGGCAGGGCGGACGCCAAGAGACCCAGTACTTC. It is translated as CASSHRGQGGRQETQYF.

The chain has TRBV30 and TRBJ2-7, with D perhaps TRBD2 (5 bases). The CDR3 extends over 14 amino acids. Germline CDR1 is GTSNPN and CDR2 is SVGIG (reference sequence). The CDR3 nucleotides read TGTGCTTGGGAGCCTGAGGGATCCTCCTACGAGCAGTACTTC. Encoded protein: CAWEPEGSSYEQYF.

Comments on this clonotype: At one of its ends the junction is not consistent with the germline gene, which may arise from a read error. The rearrangement uses TRBV24-1 and TRBJ2-2; D is ambiguous. The CDR3 loop spans 12 amino acids. CDR1 and CDR2 (germline): KGHDR, SFDVKD. CDR3 protein: CATGEGIGELFF. The DNA for the CDR3 is TGTGCCACCGGTGAAGGGATCGGGGAGCTGTTTTTT.

The chain employs TRBV9 and TRBJ2-5; 7 positions agree with TRBD2. V lost 3 bases and J lost 5; bases outside the gene matches: 7. This CDR3 is built from 14 residues. Germline CDR1 SGDLS, CDR2 YYNGEE. CDR3 nucleotide sequence: TGTGCCAGCAGCGCAGACGGACTAGTTGAGACCCAGTACTTC. Amino acids: CASSADGLVETQYF. The complete variable domain, with remaining parts taken from reference TRBV9 and TRBJ2-5, reads DSGVTQTPKHLITATGQRVTLRCSPRSGDLSVYWYQQSLDQGLQFLIQYYNGEERAKGNILERFSAQQFPDLHSELNLSSLELGDSALYFCASSADGLVETQYFGPGTRLLVL.

This clonotype was counted a few times. This chain uses TRBV14 with TRBJ2-3; TRBD2 agrees at 7 bases. With V trimmed by 1 base and J by 11 bases, 12 bases remained unmatched. The CDR3 length is 15 residues. Looked up from germline, CDR1 is SGHDN and CDR2 is FVKESK. The CDR3 spells CASSQVGGTIAGQYF. CDR3 coding DNA: TGTGCCAGCAGCCAAGTCGGGGGGACCATCGCTGGGCAGTATTTT.

This clonotype came up many times. The chain employs TRBV12-5 and TRBJ2-1; D tentatively fits TRBD1 or TRBD2 (6 bases each). This CDR3 is built from 15 residues. Trimming took 1 base from V and 5 from J, leaving 12 bases between them. Germline-derived CDR1 and CDR2 are LGHNT and FRNRAP. The CDR3 bases are TGTGCTAGTGGTTTGGGGGGGGCGTATCACAATGAGCAGTTCTTC. It is translated as CASGLGGAYHNEQFF.

This clonotype turned up a few times. This chain links TRBV30 with TRBJ1-4; TRBD1 aligns across 7 bases. The length of the CDR3 is 12 residues. Per the germline V gene, CDR1 is GTSNPN and CDR2 is SVGIG (reference sequence). Losses at the gene ends were 3 bases for V and 12 bases for J; bases not matched to a gene: 7. CDR3 DNA sequence: TGTGCCTGGAGGGAGGGGGCTCTTCAACTGTTTTTT. Translated: CAWREGALQLFF.

This clonotype was counted many times. The chain employs TRBV10-3 and TRBJ2-5; 7 bases fit TRBD1. The length of the CDR3 is 14 residues. Germline CDR1 reads ENHRY; CDR2 reads SYGVKD. Trimming removed 4 bases from V and 5 bases from J; junction bases left unmatched: 7. In nucleotides, the CDR3 is TGTGCCATCAGTGGAACAGGGGTCTCGGAGACCCAGTACTTC. Amino acids: CAISGTGVSETQYF.

This clonotype has a count of ten or more. This chain joins TRBV20-1 and TRBJ2-4; the D gene is possibly TRBD2 (6 bases). This CDR3 region has 17 residues. Germline CDR1 and CDR2: DFQATT and SNEGSKA (reference sequence). Deletions cut 0 bases from V and 0 bases from J, with 15 bases between. CDR3 sequence reads: CSARDELAVLAKNIQYF. The DNA of the CDR3 is TGCAGTGCTAGAGATGAGTTAGCGGTACTAGCCAAAAACATTCAGTACTTC.

The sample holds many counts of this clonotype. This sequence joins TRBV12-3 or TRBV12-4 and TRBJ2-5; a possible D gene is TRBD1 (7 bases). Trimming took 5 bases from V and 4 from J, leaving 14 bases between them. The CDR3 totals 14 residues. The CDR3 region is CASSRQGGGETQYF. CDR3 nucleotides: TGTGCCAGCAGTCGACAGGGAGGAGGAGAGACCCAGTACTTC.

The chain uses TRBV19 and TRBJ1-2; 7 bases agree with TRBD1. The CDR3 is 14 amino acids. J was trimmed by 3 bases and V by 9 bases; bases with no gene match: 10. Germline loops: CDR1 LNHDA, CDR2 SQIVND (reference sequence). CDR3 protein: CASTPGQFDYGYTF. Here the CDR3 DNA reads TGTGCCAGCACACCGGGACAGTTTGACTATGGCTACACCTTC.

The sample holds many counts of this clonotype. This sequence joins TRBV25-1 and TRBJ2-5; 7 bases are shared with TRBD1. This CDR3 is 16 amino acids long. Germline CDR1 reads MGHDK; CDR2 reads SYGVNS. V lost 6 bases and J lost 1; bases outside the gene matches: 11. For the CDR3, the DNA is TGTGCCAGCAGAGATCCAGGACAGGAAAGCCAAGAGACCCAGTACTTC. Protein product: CASRDPGQESQETQYF.

The sample holds many counts of this clonotype. The rearrangement links TRBV6-6 to TRBJ2-7, with D possibly matching TRBD2 (5 bases). The CDR3 totals 15 residues. Germline-derived CDR1 and CDR2 are MNHNY and SVGAGI (reference sequence). Deletions cut 0 bases from V and 0 bases from J, with 9 bases between. This chain's CDR3 is CASSYSSGSSYEQYF. DNA of the CDR3: TGTGCCAGCAGTTACTCGAGCGGCAGCTCCTACGAGCAGTACTTC.

This clonotype has ten or more counts. The V call is TRBV9, the J call TRBJ2-7; 8 bases agree with TRBD2. The CDR3 consists of 16 residues. The germline gives CDR1 SGDLS, CDR2 YYNGEE. Losses at the gene ends were 4 bases for V and 1 base for J; bases not matched to a gene: 10. CDR3 loop: CASSPGGVAGSYEQYF. The CDR3 nucleotides are TGTGCCAGCAGCCCCGGCGGGGTAGCGGGGTCCTACGAGCAGTACTTC.

In this sample, this clonotype turned up many times. V is TRBV27 and J is TRBJ2-7, with 7 bases aligning to TRBD2. This CDR3 has 12 amino acids. J lost 6 bases, V lost 6 bases, and 5 bases had no gene match. Germline CDR1 MNHEY, CDR2 SMNVEV (reference sequence). CDR3 region: CASSYSSGEQYF. CDR3 DNA sequence: TGTGCCAGCAGCTACTCTAGCGGCGAGCAGTACTTC.

In its sample, this clonotype was seen a few times. The J gene is TRBJ2-7, the V gene TRBV4-1, with a weak D call TRBD2 (6 bases). CDR3 length equals 13 residues. Deletions cut 1 base from V and 8 bases from J, with 12 bases between. The germline V gene has CDR1 MGHRA and CDR2 YSYEKL. Here the CDR3 DNA reads TGCGCCAGCAGCCAAGTGGAGGGGCCGCAGCAGTACTTC. It encodes CASSQVEGPQQYF.